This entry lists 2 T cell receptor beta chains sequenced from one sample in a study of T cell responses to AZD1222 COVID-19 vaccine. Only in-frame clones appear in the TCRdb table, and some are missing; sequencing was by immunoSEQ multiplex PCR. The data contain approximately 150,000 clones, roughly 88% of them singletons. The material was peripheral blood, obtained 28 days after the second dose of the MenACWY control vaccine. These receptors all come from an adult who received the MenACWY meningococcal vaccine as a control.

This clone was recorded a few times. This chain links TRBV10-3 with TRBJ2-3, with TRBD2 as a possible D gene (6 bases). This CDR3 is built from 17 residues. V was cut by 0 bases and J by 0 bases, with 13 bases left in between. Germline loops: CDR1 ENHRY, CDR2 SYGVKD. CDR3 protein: CAISESGAGKSTDTQYF. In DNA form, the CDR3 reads TGTGCCATCAGTGAGTCTGGGGCGGGGAAGAGCACAGATACGCAGTATTTT.

CDR3 bases: TGTGCCAGCAGCATGGTGGCCAGGGAAAGCTCTGGAAACACCATATATTTT. Its translation is CASSMVARESSGNTIYF. The chain links TRBV5-6 to TRBJ1-3; D possibly corresponds to TRBD1 (5 bases). Germline CDR1 and CDR2: SGHDT and YYEEEE. Deletions cut 4 bases from V and 0 bases from J, with 17 bases between. The CDR3 is made up of 17 amino acids. Full variable domain (missing parts from reference TRBV5-6 and TRBJ1-3): DAGVTQSPTHLIKTRGQQVTLRCSPKSGHDTVSWYQQALGQGPQFIFQYYEEEERQRGNFPDRFSGHQFPNYSSELNVNALLLGDSALYLCASSMVARESSGNTIYFGEGSWLTVV.